A single sample gave rise to the 18 T cell receptor beta chains below, sequenced in a study of blood T cell repertoires in COVID-19. The table came from immunoSEQ multiplex PCR; TCRdb's copy has only in-frame clones and leaves some out. The sample contains about 100,000 clones, approximately 80% of which appear only once. The specimen was peripheral blood. Source of these receptors: a man in his 70s with active or convalescent COVID-19.

The rearrangement joins TRBV2 to TRBJ2-5; D uncertain. Looked up from germline, CDR1 is SNHLY and CDR2 is FYNNEI. The V end lost 6 bases, the J end lost 5 bases, and 13 bases lay between the germline ends. This CDR3 is built from 13 residues. In nucleotides, the CDR3 is TGTGCCAGCAGGACTTCCCTAGTGGAGACCCAGTACTTC. Translated, it gives CASRTSLVETQYF.

The rearrangement uses TRBV6-2 or TRBV6-3 and TRBJ2-7; maybe TRBD2 (5 bases). CDR3 length equals 14 residues. Deletions cut 4 bases from V and 5 bases from J, with 15 bases between. The V gene's germline CDR1 is MNHEY and CDR2 SVGEGT. This CDR3 reads CASSFAGVNNEQYF. In nucleotides, the CDR3 is TGTGCCAGCAGTTTTGCCGGGGTCAACAACGAGCAGTACTTC.

The V call is TRBV5-1, the J call TRBJ2-1; the match to TRBD2 covers 8 bases. The CDR3 has 14 amino acids. Trimming at V came to 4 bases and at J to 4 bases, leaving 4 bases not matched to a gene. Per germline, CDR1 SGHRS and CDR2 YFSETQ. The DNA for the CDR3 is TGCGCCAGCAGCCGGCGGGGGGAATACAATGAGCAGTTCTTC. Its protein is CASSRRGEYNEQFF.

This clone was seen just once. The chain couples TRBV7-2 to TRBJ1-5; 7 bases fit TRBD1. The CDR3 is 14 residues long. The V and J ends lost 5 bases and 3 bases, in that order; junction bases with no gene match: 4. Germline V gene data show CDR1 as SGHTA and CDR2 as FQGNSA. The CDR3 here is CASSPQGDNQPQHF. DNA of the CDR3: TGTGCCAGCAGCCCCCAGGGGGACAATCAGCCCCAGCATTTT.

The table lists this clone with a count of one. With a much larger clone just one base away, this may be a read error. The same CDR3 arises from other DNA sequences in this sample as well. This rearrangement joins TRBV6-2 or TRBV6-3 to TRBJ1-1; possibly TRBD1 for D (6 bases). This CDR3 region has 16 residues. Germline CDR1 reads MNHEY; CDR2 reads SVGEGT. CDR3 DNA: TGTGCCAGCAGTTACCAACAGGGAGTGGGGCACACCGAAGCTTTCTTT. Protein sequence: CASSYQQGVGHTEAFF.

This chain links TRBV7-9 with TRBJ2-3; 8 positions agree with TRBD1. V lost 4 bases, J lost 2 bases, and 11 bases stayed unmatched. The CDR3 is made up of 17 amino acids. Germline V gives CDR1 SEHNR, CDR2 FQNEAQ (reference sequence). In DNA form, the CDR3 reads TGTGCCAGCAGCTCCCCTTTTGGACAGGGACTCACAGATACGCAGTATTTT. Residues: CASSSPFGQGLTDTQYF.

This clone came up once. This rearrangement joins TRBV29-1 to TRBJ2-3; TRBD1 might be the D (6 bases). Trimming left V 2 bases short and J 2 bases short, with 11 bases between. The CDR3 extends over 14 amino acids. Germline CDR1 and CDR2: SQVTM and ANQGSEA. The CDR3 spells CSVELGAHTDTQYF. The CDR3 nucleotides read TGCAGCGTTGAATTGGGGGCGCACACAGATACGCAGTATTTT.

The chain employs TRBV5-1 and TRBJ2-5; 10 nucleotides align to TRBD2. The germline CDR1 and CDR2 sequences are SGHRS and YFSETQ. The junction had 6 bases not matched to a gene; V was cut back by 3 bases and J by 4 bases. This CDR3 spans 15 amino acids. CDR3 protein: CASSWASGRLETQYF. DNA of the CDR3: TGCGCCAGCAGCTGGGCTAGCGGGAGACTAGAGACCCAGTACTTC.

This clone was counted only a few times. The chain links TRBV27 to TRBJ1-1; no clear D. V shed 5 bases and J shed 0 bases, with 10 bases lying between them. Germline V lookup: CDR1 MNHEY, CDR2 SMNVEV (reference sequence). The CDR3 length is 14 residues. The CDR3 loop reads CASSLQALNTEAFF. DNA of the CDR3: TGTGCCAGCAGTCTCCAGGCCCTGAACACTGAAGCTTTCTTT.

The V call is TRBV5-1, the J call TRBJ1-1; 9 bases align to TRBD1. V gave up 0 bases and J gave up 3 bases; unmatched junction bases: 3. From germline, CDR1 is SGHRS and CDR2 YFSETQ. The CDR3 runs 15 residues. CDR3 DNA: TGCGCCAGCAGCTTGGTGGGACAGGGCGACACTGAAGCTTTCTTT. Translation gives CASSLVGQGDTEAFF.

The J gene is TRBJ1-2, the V gene TRBV6-2 or TRBV6-3, with D possibly TRBD1 on 5 matching bases. The CDR3 spans 15 residues. The V end lost 4 bases, the J end lost 1 base, and 13 bases lay between the germline ends. Germline V lookup: CDR1 MNHEY, CDR2 SVGEGT. CDR3 sequence reads: CASSSHPTVNYGYTF. DNA of the CDR3: TGTGCCAGCAGTTCCCATCCGACAGTTAACTATGGCTACACCTTC.

The chain couples TRBV12-3 or TRBV12-4 to TRBJ2-1; D possibly corresponds to TRBD1 (5 bases). V lost 5 bases, J lost 9 bases, and 11 bases lay in between. The CDR3 consists of 12 residues. CDR3 sequence reads: CASSGAYGEQFF. CDR3 nucleotides: TGTGCCAGCAGTGGGGCCTACGGTGAGCAGTTCTTC.

V gene TRBV7-8 combines with J gene TRBJ2-7; the match to TRBD2 covers 9 bases. Germline CDR1 and CDR2: SGHVS and FQNEAQ. Trimming cost V 4 bases and J 4 bases; bases outside gene matches: 11. The CDR3 runs to 16 residues. The DNA for the CDR3 is TGTGCCAGCAGCTCAAAGTTAGCGGGAGTGGAGTACGAGCAGTACTTC. It translates to CASSSKLAGVEYEQYF.

The rearrangement joins TRBV19 to TRBJ2-3; tentative D call: TRBD2 (6 bases). The CDR3 loop spans 16 amino acids. Trimming took 5 bases from V and 2 from J, leaving 17 bases between them. Per germline, CDR1 LNHDA and CDR2 SQIVND (reference sequence). This CDR3 reads CASSSPSGLSTDTQYF. The CDR3 DNA sequence: TGTGCCAGTAGTTCCCCGTCGGGACTCTCCACAGATACGCAGTATTTT. Variable domain in full (rest from reference TRBV19 and TRBJ2-3): DGGITQSPKYLFRKEGQNVTLSCEQNLNHDAMYWYRQDPGQGLRLIYYSQIVNDFQKGDIAEGYSVSREKKESFPLTVTSAQKNPTAFYLCASSSPSGLSTDTQYFGPGTRLTVL.

J is TRBJ1-4 and V is TRBV5-6; D not resolved. This CDR3 is built from 15 residues. CDR1 and CDR2 (germline): SGHDT, YYEEEE. Trimming took 4 bases from V and 5 from J, leaving 15 bases between them. For the CDR3, the DNA is TGTGCCAGCAGCCCTTACGGAGGCAGCAATGAAAAACTGTTTTTT. It yields the protein CASSPYGGSNEKLFF.

This chain uses TRBV30 with TRBJ2-3; D perhaps matches TRBD2 (6 bases). This CDR3 comprises 16 residues. The V end was cut by 0 bases, the J end by 6 bases, with 19 bases between. In germline, CDR1 is GTSNPN, CDR2 SVGIG (reference sequence). CDR3 loop: CAWSVRVGTGADTQYF. As DNA, the CDR3 is TGTGCCTGGAGTGTAAGGGTAGGGACGGGAGCTGATACGCAGTATTTT.

The genes are TRBV7-9 and TRBJ1-2, with a tentative D call TRBD1 (6 bases). The ends were cut back, 4 bases at V and 5 bases at J, with 17 bases in the middle. The CDR3 consists of 15 residues. From germline, CDR1 is SEHNR and CDR2 FQNEAQ (reference sequence). In nucleotides, the CDR3 is TGTGCCAGCAGCTCCCCAGGGGAGGGAAGGTATGGCTACACCTTC. It yields the protein CASSSPGEGRYGYTF.

The CDR3, as DNA: TGTGCCAGCTCCGGGGAGCTAGCGAGTGGTGAGCAGTTCTTC. It codes for CASSGELASGEQFF. This chain uses TRBV27 with TRBJ2-1; TRBD2 might be the D (6 bases). Germline V gene lookup returns CDR1 MNHEY and CDR2 SMNVEV (reference sequence). The V and J ends lost 8 bases and 9 bases respectively, with 20 bases between them. This CDR3 is 14 amino acids long.